Detailed here is one T cell receptor (beta chain). The antigen is unknown. This entry comes from a study of beta chain features in type 1 diabetes. Study observations and caveats: Moderately but significantly shorter TCRB CDR3s were found in Type 1 diabetes patients in all four CD4+ subsets.

What was sequenced were expressed TCRB transcripts, since all of the isolated RNA had been reverse transcribed. Measured with immunoSEQ multiplex PCR; TCRdb has only the in-frame clones, and not every one. The sample consists of about 150,000 clones, roughly 9% of them appearing once. V dropped 2 bases and J dropped 3; count of bases not matched to a gene: 1. This CDR3 region has 13 residues. Per the germline V gene, CDR1 is SGDLS and CDR2 is YYNGEE. The clonotype originates from a woman between 25 and 40 years old with type 1 diabetes. The sample taken for sequencing was central memory CD4+ T cells from blood. J is TRBJ2-7 and V is TRBV9; 8 bases align to TRBD1. The DNA of the CDR3 is TGTGCCAGCAGCGTCACAGGGGGCTACGAGCAGTACTTC. It encodes CASSVTGGYEQYF.